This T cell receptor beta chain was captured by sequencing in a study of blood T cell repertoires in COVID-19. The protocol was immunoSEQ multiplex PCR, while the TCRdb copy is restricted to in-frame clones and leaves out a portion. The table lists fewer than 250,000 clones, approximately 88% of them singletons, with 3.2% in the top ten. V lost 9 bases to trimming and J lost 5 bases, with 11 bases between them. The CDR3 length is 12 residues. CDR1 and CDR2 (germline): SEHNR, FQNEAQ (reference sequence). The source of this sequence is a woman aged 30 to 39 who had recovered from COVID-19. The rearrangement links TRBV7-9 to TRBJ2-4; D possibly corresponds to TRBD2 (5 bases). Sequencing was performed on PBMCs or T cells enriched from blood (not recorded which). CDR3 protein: CASRGPENIQYF. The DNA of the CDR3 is TGTGCCAGTCGAGGGCCCGAAAACATTCAGTACTTC.